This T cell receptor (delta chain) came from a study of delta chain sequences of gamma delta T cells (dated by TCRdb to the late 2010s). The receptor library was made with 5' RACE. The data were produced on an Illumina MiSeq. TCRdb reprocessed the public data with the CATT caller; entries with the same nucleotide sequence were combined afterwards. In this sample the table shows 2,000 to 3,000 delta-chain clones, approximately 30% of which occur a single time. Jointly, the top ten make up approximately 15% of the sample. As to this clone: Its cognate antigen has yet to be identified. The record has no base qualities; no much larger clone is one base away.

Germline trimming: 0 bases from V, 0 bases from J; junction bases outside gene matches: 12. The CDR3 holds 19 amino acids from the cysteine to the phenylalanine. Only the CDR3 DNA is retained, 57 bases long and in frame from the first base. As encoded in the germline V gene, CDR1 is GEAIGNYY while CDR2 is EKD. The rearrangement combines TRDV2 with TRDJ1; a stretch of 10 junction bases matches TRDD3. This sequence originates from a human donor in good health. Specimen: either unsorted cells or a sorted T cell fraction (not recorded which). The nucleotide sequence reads TGTGCCTGTGACACCGTTAGCGTACTGGGGGATGGGTACACCGATAAACTCATCTTT. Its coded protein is CACDTVSVLGDGYTDKLIF.